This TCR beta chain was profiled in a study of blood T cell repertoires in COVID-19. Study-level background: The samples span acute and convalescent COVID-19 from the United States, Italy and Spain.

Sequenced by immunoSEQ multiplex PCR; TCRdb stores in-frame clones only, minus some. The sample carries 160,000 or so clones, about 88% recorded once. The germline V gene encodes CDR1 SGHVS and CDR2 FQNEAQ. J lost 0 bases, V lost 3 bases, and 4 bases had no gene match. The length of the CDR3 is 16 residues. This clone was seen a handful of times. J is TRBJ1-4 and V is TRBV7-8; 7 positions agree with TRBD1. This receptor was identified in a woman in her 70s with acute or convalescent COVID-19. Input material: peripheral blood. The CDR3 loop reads CASSLGQLATNEKLFF. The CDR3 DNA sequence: TGTGCCAGCAGCTTGGGACAGCTAGCAACTAATGAAAAACTGTTTTTT.